The TCR beta chain described here comes from a study of control samples from healthy donors and cancer patients. The method was immunoSEQ multiplex PCR; TCRdb's version includes in-frame clones alone and lacks a portion of them. In the table there are fewer than 70,000 clones, 94% of which are singletons. Germline loops: CDR1 MDHEN, CDR2 SYDVKM. V lost 10 bases to trimming and J lost 5 bases, with 11 bases between them. This CDR3 spans 11 amino acids. The specimen was blood. V usage is TRBV28 and J usage is TRBJ2-5; D is perhaps TRBD1 (5 bases). This TCR was sampled from a man younger than 45 in good health. CDR3 sequence: CAIKGPETQYF. The CDR3 bases are TGTGCCATCAAGGGGCCGGAGACCCAGTACTTC.